This T cell receptor (beta chain) was observed in a study of cytomegalovirus exposure and HLA in healthy donors. Looking at the study overall: The same platform was used for the roughly 110 validation repertoires as for the approximately 610 first-cohort repertoires, as reported in a later analysis. Study findings and constraints: The tendency of first-cohort TCR clusters to co-occur in the approximately 110 validation repertoires was the finding of a later analysis. The study recorded 150 to 200 TCR beta chains that were cytomegalovirus-associated.

The table came from immunoSEQ multiplex PCR; TCRdb's copy has only in-frame clones and leaves some out. This table has about 360,000 clones, 80% to 90% appearing once. On this clone itself: Its specificity is not known.

Germline V gene lookup returns CDR1 MNHEY and CDR2 SMNVEV (reference sequence). V lost 8 bases and J 1 base, leaving 3 bases between the germline ends. The CDR3 is 10 amino acids. The sample taken for sequencing was PBMCs. This clonotype was sampled from a woman younger than 30 in good health and CMV-seronegative. The chain couples TRBV27 to TRBJ2-7, with no clear D. As DNA, the CDR3 is TGTGCCAGCCGTTCCTACGAGCAGTACTTC. Its translation is CASRSYEQYF.